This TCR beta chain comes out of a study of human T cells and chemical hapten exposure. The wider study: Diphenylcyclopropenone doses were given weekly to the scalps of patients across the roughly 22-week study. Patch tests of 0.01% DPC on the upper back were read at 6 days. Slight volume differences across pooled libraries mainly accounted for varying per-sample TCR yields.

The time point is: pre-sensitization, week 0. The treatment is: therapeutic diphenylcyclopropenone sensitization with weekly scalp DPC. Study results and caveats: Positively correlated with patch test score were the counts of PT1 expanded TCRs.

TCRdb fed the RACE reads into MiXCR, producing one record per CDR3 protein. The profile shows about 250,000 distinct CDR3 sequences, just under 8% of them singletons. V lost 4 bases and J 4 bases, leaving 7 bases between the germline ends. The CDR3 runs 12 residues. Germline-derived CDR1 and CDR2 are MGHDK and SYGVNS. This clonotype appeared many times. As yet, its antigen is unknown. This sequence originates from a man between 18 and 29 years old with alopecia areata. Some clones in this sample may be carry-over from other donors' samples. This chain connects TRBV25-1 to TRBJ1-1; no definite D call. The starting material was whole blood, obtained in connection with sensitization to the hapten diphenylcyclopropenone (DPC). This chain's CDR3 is CASSGQITEAFF. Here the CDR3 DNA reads TGTGCCAGCAGTGGCCAGATCACTGAAGCTTTCTTT.